One and the same sample provided the 29 T cell receptor beta chains below, sequenced in a study of molecular identifiers for immune sequencing clone quantification. A single record per CDR3 protein comes from TCRdb applying MiXCR to the PCR reads. The table shows approximately 630,000 distinct CDR3 sequences, with 25% occurring only once. Sequenced: naive CD8+ T cells from blood, with Jurkat cell RNA spiked in. Documented subset: FACS-sorted CD8+CD4-CCR7+CD45RA+ naive T cells. The receptors originated from a human donor in good health. Some libraries in this study had Jurkat cell RNA spiked in.

This clonotype was picked up many times. The chain couples TRBV28 to TRBJ2-5, with 7 nucleotides matching TRBD2. The J segment lost 5 bases and the V segment lost 6 bases, leaving 9 bases of the junction unmatched. The CDR3 is made up of 14 amino acids. Germline V lookup: CDR1 MDHEN, CDR2 SYDVKM. DNA for the CDR3: TGTGCCAGCAGCTACCGGGACTACCCGGAGACCCAGTACTTC. Residues: CASSYRDYPETQYF.

This clonotype showed up many times. The V call is TRBV7-9, the J call TRBJ1-1; maybe TRBD1 (6 bases). The germline gives CDR1 SEHNR, CDR2 FQNEAQ (reference sequence). V lost 6 bases to trimming and J lost 0 bases, with 23 bases between them. The CDR3 extends over 18 amino acids. The CDR3 region has the DNA TGTGCCAGCAGGCCCGCGGGGGGCGCGGGAGGGGTGAACACTGAAGCTTTCTTT. Translation: CASRPAGGAGGVNTEAFF.

The chain joins TRBV19 to TRBJ1-5, with D unclear. CDR1 is LNHDA and CDR2 is SQIVND in the germline V gene (reference sequence). The V end lost 6 bases, the J end lost 9 bases, and 9 bases lay between the germline ends. The CDR3 covers 11 residues. The CDR3 loop is CASSKGWPQHF. The CDR3 bases are TGTGCCAGTAGCAAAGGATGGCCCCAGCATTTT.

As regards this clonotype: A much larger clone differs by one base, so this may be a read error. The rearrangement joins TRBV9 to TRBJ2-7, with TRBD1 as a possible D gene (6 bases). The CDR3 sequence is 14 residues long. CDR1 is SGDLS and CDR2 is YYNGEE in the germline V gene. The V end was cut by 4 bases, the J end by 5 bases, with 16 bases between. This CDR3 reads CASSPRDTPHEQYF. CDR3 in DNA: TGTGCCAGCAGCCCTAGGGACACACCCCACGAGCAGTACTTC. The full variable domain, in which reference TRBV9 and TRBJ2-7 provide the parts outside the CDR3, is DSGVTQTPKHLITATGQRVTLRCSPRSGDLSVYWYQQSLDQGLQFLIQYYNGEERAKGNILERFSAQQFPDLHSELNLSSLELGDSALYFCASSPRDTPHEQYFGPGTRLTVT.

This clonotype was detected many times. The V gene is TRBV6-2 or TRBV6-3, the J gene TRBJ1-1; no clear D. From germline, CDR1 is MNHEY and CDR2 SVGEGT. V shed 6 bases and J shed 1 base, with 9 bases lying between them. The CDR3 runs 13 residues. The CDR3 region has the DNA TGTGCCAGCAGACACAGAGGGAACACTGAAGCTTTCTTT. Translated, it gives CASRHRGNTEAFF.

This clonotype was counted ten times or more. V usage is TRBV7-9 and J usage is TRBJ2-2; D remains unclear. This CDR3 spans 14 amino acids. Trimming took 2 bases from V and 0 from J, leaving 4 bases between them. Germline CDR1 SEHNR, CDR2 FQNEAQ (reference sequence). The CDR3 loop reads CASSLPTNTGELFF. The CDR3 DNA follows: TGTGCCAGCAGCTTACCTACGAACACCGGGGAGCTGTTTTTT.

This clonotype has at least ten counts. This rearrangement joins TRBV7-9 to TRBJ1-6, with D perhaps TRBD1 (6 bases). The germline V gene encodes CDR1 SEHNR and CDR2 FQNEAQ (reference sequence). Between the trimmed V and J ends, which lost 5 bases and 0 bases, there was a span of 11 bases. CDR3 length: 16 amino acids. This chain's CDR3 is CASSRTGSSYNSPLHF. Here the CDR3 DNA reads TGTGCCAGCAGCCGAACAGGGAGCTCCTATAATTCACCCCTCCACTTT.

This clonotype has ten or more counts. This chain links TRBV19 with TRBJ1-5; D is undetermined. Per germline, CDR1 LNHDA and CDR2 SQIVND (reference sequence). The CDR3 extends over 16 amino acids. Trimming took 1 base from V and 4 from J, leaving 14 bases between them. In DNA, the CDR3 is TGTGCCAGTAGTATAGTGTCAGGCTTAGGGAATCAGCCCCAGCATTTT. Protein product: CASSIVSGLGNQPQHF.

This clonotype was detected ten times or more. This sequence joins TRBV2 and TRBJ2-7; 10 positions match TRBD1. Germline-derived CDR1 and CDR2 are SNHLY and FYNNEI. This CDR3 region has 14 residues. Trimming cost V 3 bases and J 7 bases; bases outside gene matches: 6. CDR3 in amino acids: CASSEGQGLGEQYF. The DNA for the CDR3 is TGTGCCAGCAGTGAGGGACAGGGGCTGGGAGAGCAGTACTTC.

Written as DNA, the CDR3 is TGTGCCAGCAGCGTAGAAGAATTCGCGAACACCGGGGAGCTGTTTTTT. It codes for CASSVEEFANTGELFF. V and J are TRBV9 and TRBJ2-2; D is ambiguous. This CDR3 spans 16 amino acids. Trimming pared 0 bases from V and 0 bases from J, leaving 9 bases between. CDR1 and CDR2 from the germline V gene are SGDLS and YYNGEE.

In regard to this clonotype: At one end the junction does not follow the germline gene, possibly because of a read error. The chain is built from TRBV4-1 and TRBJ2-7; 11 positions agree with TRBD2. The length of the CDR3 is 18 residues. Per the germline V gene, CDR1 is MGHRA and CDR2 is YSYEKL. The CDR3 here is CASSAGGSGRAPTYERYF. The DNA for the CDR3 is TGCGCCAGCAGTGCCGGGGGTAGCGGGAGGGCCCCAACCTACGAGCGGTACTTC.

The chain uses TRBV28 and TRBJ2-7; no firm D call. The V gene lost 8 bases and the J gene lost 2 bases, with 10 bases spanning the gap. The CDR3 consists of 12 residues. Germline V CDR1 and CDR2: MDHEN, SYDVKM. For the CDR3, the DNA is TGTGCCAGCGGGTTCGATACCTACGAGCAGTACTTC. Translation gives CASGFDTYEQYF.

This clonotype has only a few counts. The chain joins TRBV6-5 to TRBJ1-2; D remains unclear. This CDR3 contains 15 residues. CDR1 and CDR2 (germline): MNHEY, SVGAGI. Trimming shortened V by 1 base and J by 1 base, and 10 bases separated the two germline ends. The CDR3 bases are TGTGCCAGCAGTTACTACGGCAGGAATAACTATGGCTACACCTTC. This translates into CASSYYGRNNYGYTF.

A few counts support this clonotype. This chain's CDR3 is CATSDAATGTLGETQYF. The CDR3 DNA follows: TGTGCCACCAGTGATGCGGCCACCGGGACTCTAGGGGAGACCCAGTACTTC. The V call is TRBV24-1, the J call TRBJ2-5; TRBD2 is a possible D gene (6 bases). The CDR3 has 17 amino acids. Germline CDR1 reads KGHDR; CDR2 reads SFDVKD. The ends were cut back, 3 bases at V and 5 bases at J, with 21 bases in the middle.

As concerns this clonotype: This may be a read error: a much more frequent sequence differs by one nucleotide. The V call is TRBV12-3 or TRBV12-4, the J call TRBJ1-2; D not certain. The CDR3 has 13 residues. CDR3 sequence: CASSPWANSGYTF. The CDR3, as DNA: TGTGCCAGCAGCCCGTGGGCTAACTCTGGCTACACCTTC.

On this clonotype itself: Without the conserved terminal phenylalanine or tryptophan, this CDR3 likely stems from a read error. The V gene is TRBV19, the J gene TRBJ2-7, with 8 bases fitting TRBD1. From germline, CDR1 is LNHDA and CDR2 SQIVND (reference sequence). The V segment lost 4 bases and the J segment 2 bases; nucleotides outside the gene matches: 10. The CDR3 consists of 16 residues. The CDR3 DNA reads as TGTGCCAGTAGTACATGGACAGGGAAATACCCCTACGAGCAGTACTCC. This gives the protein CASSTWTGKYPYEQYS.

Comment on this clonotype: One end of the junction is discordant with germline, which a read error may explain. The genes are TRBV20-1 and TRBJ2-3; 9 positions match TRBD2. This CDR3 has 16 residues. The V gene's germline CDR1 is DFQATT and CDR2 SNEGSKA (reference sequence). DNA for the CDR3: TGCAGTGCCAACTCCGTAGCGGGGGACGACACAGGTACGCAGTATTTT. Translated: CSANSVAGDDTGTQYF.

In this sample, this clonotype turned up many times. V and J are TRBV29-1 and TRBJ2-1, with a tentative D call TRBD2 (5 bases). The CDR3 runs 15 residues. From germline, CDR1 is SQVTM and CDR2 ANQGSEA. With 5 bases removed from V and 0 bases from J, the gap between germline ends came to 14 bases. The CDR3 DNA follows: TGCAGCGTTACGGGTAGCGCTAGCTCCTACAATGAGCAGTTCTTC. Its protein is CSVTGSASSYNEQFF.

Points on this clonotype: Possible read error: a much larger clone is one base away. The rearrangement uses TRBV7-6 and TRBJ2-7, with 10 bases fitting TRBD1. CDR1 is SGHVS and CDR2 is FNYEAQ in the germline V gene. This CDR3 is built from 14 residues. The J segment lost 9 bases and the V segment lost 1 base, leaving 6 bases of the junction unmatched. The CDR3 sequence is CASSLGQGAGVQYF. Here the CDR3 DNA reads TGTGCCAGCAGCTTAGGACAGGGGGCGGGGGTGCAGTACTTC.

Note on this clonotype: A far larger clone is only one base removed, so a read error is likely. The chain joins TRBV7-9 to TRBJ2-3; D ambiguous. The CDR3 spans 12 residues. Germline V lookup: CDR1 SEHNR, CDR2 FQNEAQ (reference sequence). The CDR3 reads CAGSESTDTQYF. The CDR3 DNA is TGTGCCGGCAGCGAATCCACAGATACGCAGTATTTT.

This rearrangement joins TRBV19 to TRBJ2-7; unclear D gene. The CDR3 is 14 residues long. Trimming stripped 4 bases from V and 0 bases from J, with 10 bases between. CDR1 and CDR2 from the germline V gene are LNHDA and SQIVND (reference sequence). CDR3 sequence reads: CASSTQHSSYEQYF. The CDR3 nucleotides read TGTGCCAGTAGTACCCAGCACAGCTCCTACGAGCAGTACTTC. The full variable domain, its missing parts supplied by reference TRBV19 and TRBJ2-7, is DGGITQSPKYLFRKEGQNVTLSCEQNLNHDAMYWYRQDPGQGLRLIYYSQIVNDFQKGDIAEGYSVSREKKESFPLTVTSAQKNPTAFYLCASSTQHSSYEQYFGPGTRLTVT.

This clonotype appeared many times. The genes are TRBV5-6 and TRBJ1-1; D not resolved. Per the germline V gene, CDR1 is SGHDT and CDR2 is YYEEEE. The CDR3 length is 12 residues. Trimming stripped 4 bases from V and 5 bases from J, with 9 bases between. DNA of the CDR3: TGTGCCAGCAGCCTATTAAAGACTGAAGCTTTCTTT. As protein: CASSLLKTEAFF. Variable domain in full (rest from reference TRBV5-6 and TRBJ1-1): DAGVTQSPTHLIKTRGQQVTLRCSPKSGHDTVSWYQQALGQGPQFIFQYYEEEERQRGNFPDRFSGHQFPNYSSELNVNALLLGDSALYLCASSLLKTEAFFGQGTRLTVV.

This clonotype was seen only a few times. The rearrangement links TRBV19 to TRBJ2-1; TRBD2 agrees at 7 bases. The V gene's germline CDR1 is LNHDA and CDR2 SQIVND (reference sequence). The CDR3 loop spans 13 amino acids. J lost 8 bases, V lost 6 bases, and 7 bases had no gene match. CDR3 sequence (DNA): TGTGCCAGTAGAACGGGCGGGGGAGATGAGCAGTTCTTC. Its protein is CASRTGGGDEQFF. The full variable domain, its missing parts supplied by reference TRBV19 and TRBJ2-1, is DGGITQSPKYLFRKEGQNVTLSCEQNLNHDAMYWYRQDPGQGLRLIYYSQIVNDFQKGDIAEGYSVSREKKESFPLTVTSAQKNPTAFYLCASRTGGGDEQFFGPGTRLTVL.

This clonotype was observed many times. The rearrangement uses TRBV27 and TRBJ1-5, with D perhaps matching TRBD1 (5 bases). Trimming took off 0 bases at V and 7 bases at J, with 10 bases between the two ends. The length of the CDR3 is 14 residues. From germline, CDR1 is MNHEY and CDR2 SMNVEV (reference sequence). CDR3 bases: TGTGCCAGCAGTTTATCGGGGGTTAGGCAGCCCCAGCATTTT. It is translated as CASSLSGVRQPQHF.

V usage is TRBV9 and J usage is TRBJ2-7; perhaps TRBD1 as D (7 bases). The CDR3 spans 16 residues. The V end lost 4 bases, the J end lost 0 bases, and 17 bases lay between the germline ends. Per germline, CDR1 SGDLS and CDR2 YYNGEE. The chain's CDR3 is CASSFAGGGSSYEQYF. The CDR3 DNA reads TGTGCCAGCAGCTTCGCAGGGGGAGGTAGCTCCTACGAGCAGTACTTC. The full variable domain, rest sourced from reference TRBV9 and TRBJ2-7, is DSGVTQTPKHLITATGQRVTLRCSPRSGDLSVYWYQQSLDQGLQFLIQYYNGEERAKGNILERFSAQQFPDLHSELNLSSLELGDSALYFCASSFAGGGSSYEQYFGPGTRLTVT.

The chain combines TRBV20-1 with TRBJ1-2; D unclear. In germline, CDR1 is DFQATT, CDR2 SNEGSKA (reference sequence). This CDR3 has 12 residues. V was clipped by 6 bases and J by 6 bases, with 14 bases between them. CDR3 sequence reads: CSAHTFPHGYTF. Here the CDR3 DNA reads TGCAGTGCCCACACCTTTCCGCATGGCTACACCTTC.

Only one count was recorded for this clonotype. This may be a read error: a much more frequent sequence differs by one nucleotide. V and J are TRBV6-2 or TRBV6-3 and TRBJ2-3; TRBD2 matches 11 bases. The germline CDR1 and CDR2 sequences are MNHEY and SVGEGT. The CDR3 contains 15 residues. The chain's CDR3 is CVSRRLAGLTDTQYF. The CDR3 DNA is TGTGTCAGCAGAAGACTAGCGGGACTCACAGATACGCAGTATTTT.

The chain employs TRBV4-2 and TRBJ2-7; 13 nucleotides line up with TRBD2. This CDR3 region has 16 residues. The V and J ends lost 3 bases and 7 bases, in that order; junction bases with no gene match: 9. Germline CDR1 LGHNA, CDR2 YNFKEQ. This chain's CDR3 is CASSQDPGLAGEEQYF. The CDR3 DNA is TGTGCCAGCAGCCAGGACCCAGGACTAGCGGGAGAAGAGCAGTACTTC.

The CDR3 is CASITRDGTYEQYF. The CDR3 DNA is TGTGCCAGCATCACCCGGGACGGGACCTACGAGCAGTACTTC. The genes are TRBV6-2 or TRBV6-3 and TRBJ2-7; D may correspond to TRBD1 or TRBD2 (5 bases each). V was shortened by 7 bases and J by 2 bases, with 15 bases between the two germline ends. Germline CDR1 MNHEY, CDR2 SVGEGT. The CDR3 is 14 amino acids.